The 3 T cell receptor beta chains listed next were all sequenced from one sample in a study of OX40 agonist ivuxolimab in advanced cancers. Generated by immunoSEQ multiplex PCR, the TCRdb table keeps only in-frame clones and is missing some. The table includes 30,000 to 35,000 clones, 80% to 85% detected once. The input for sequencing was CD4+ or CD8+ T cells sorted from blood, taken in a trial of the OX40 agonist ivuxolimab. The receptor set was obtained from an adult with an advanced solid tumor such as melanoma, head and neck, liver or kidney cancer.

The genes are TRBV19 and TRBJ2-1, with 7 bases that match TRBD1. Trimming cost V 3 bases and J 3 bases; bases outside gene matches: 11. This CDR3 contains 17 residues. In germline, CDR1 is LNHDA, CDR2 SQIVND (reference sequence). The CDR3 protein is CASSITSGDRLYNEQFF. Here the CDR3 DNA reads TGTGCCAGTAGTATCACCTCCGGGGACAGACTCTACAATGAGCAGTTCTTC.

V usage is TRBV19 and J usage is TRBJ2-7, with TRBD2 matching over 15 bases. After removal of 8 bases from V and 3 bases from J, the junction contained 2 bases not matched to a gene. CDR3 length equals 14 residues. Germline CDR1 and CDR2: LNHDA and SQIVND (reference sequence). The CDR3 region is CASAGLAGGYEQYF. In DNA, the CDR3 is TGTGCCAGTGCGGGACTAGCGGGAGGCTACGAGCAGTACTTC.

The chain joins TRBV4-1 to TRBJ2-7; 10 nucleotides agree with TRBD1. The germline V gene has CDR1 MGHRA and CDR2 YSYEKL. Trimming at V came to 1 base and at J to 7 bases, leaving 7 bases not matched to a gene. This CDR3 has 15 residues. The CDR3 region has the DNA TGCGCCAGCAGCCAAGTGGACAGGGGGGGTTTGGAGCAGTACTTC. Protein: CASSQVDRGGLEQYF.